Below, 32 T cell receptor beta chains from the same sample are listed, as sequenced in a study of neurological immune-mediated disorders. TCRdb reprocessed the 5' RACE reads with MiXCR, giving one entry per CDR3 protein. Found here are roughly 80,000 distinct CDR3 sequences, approximately 17% of them singletons; the top ten hold approximately 15%. Sequencing used PBMCs. These receptors originate from a woman between 40 and 55 years old in good health.

This clonotype was recorded many times. The chain joins TRBV5-1 to TRBJ2-2, with 7 bases lining up with TRBD1. The CDR3 consists of 15 residues. The V gene end was trimmed by 6 bases and the J gene end by 1 base; junction bases not matched to a gene: 6. Germline V gives CDR1 SGHRS, CDR2 YFSETQ. The CDR3 region has the DNA TGCGCCAGCAAACCGGGACAGTTGAACACCGGGGAGCTGTTTTTT. Its protein is CASKPGQLNTGELFF.

The table lists this clonotype with many counts. CDR3 residues: CASSLTGVESEAFF. DNA for the CDR3: TGTGCCAGCAGTCTCACAGGGGTTGAGTCTGAAGCTTTCTTT. The rearrangement links TRBV25-1 to TRBJ1-1; 7 bases match TRBD1. The V gene's germline CDR1 is MGHDK and CDR2 SYGVNS. J lost 6 bases, V lost 5 bases, and 9 bases had no gene match. The CDR3 is 14 residues long.

In the case of this clonotype: Compared with germline, one end of the junction differs, possibly owing to a read error. The rearrangement uses TRBV9 and TRBJ2-5, with D hard to call. Germline V gene data show CDR1 as SGDLS and CDR2 as YYNGEE. The length of the CDR3 is 13 residues. As DNA, the CDR3 is TGTGCCATCAGCGATAGCCGTTGGGAGACCCAGTACTTC. Its protein product is CAISDSRWETQYF.

This clonotype has ten or more counts. This chain connects TRBV7-2 to TRBJ2-5, with unresolved D. With 7 bases removed from V and 3 bases from J, the gap between germline ends came to 9 bases. CDR3 length equals 12 residues. The germline V gene has CDR1 SGHTA and CDR2 FQGNSA. Here the CDR3 DNA reads TGTGCCAGCATGAACGGCAAAGAGACCCAGTACTTC. Translating it yields CASMNGKETQYF. The full variable domain, with the rest looked up from reference TRBV7-2 and TRBJ2-5, is GAGVSQSPSNKVTEKGKDVELRCDPISGHTALYWYRQSLGQGLEFLIYFQGNSAPDKSGLPSDRFSAERTGGSVSTLTIQRTQQEDSAVYLCASMNGKETQYFGPGTRLLVL.

This clonotype was recorded many times. The chain employs TRBV5-1 and TRBJ2-7; TRBD2 might be the D (7 bases). Germline CDR1 is SGHRS and CDR2 is YFSETQ. This CDR3 region has 15 residues. Trimming left V 4 bases short and J 6 bases short, with 20 bases between. CDR3 amino acids: CASSNRDIPGGEQYF. CDR3 DNA sequence: TGCGCCAGCAGCAATCGGGACATTCCGGGGGGCGAGCAGTACTTC.

This clonotype appeared many times. The V gene is TRBV5-1, the J gene TRBJ2-3, with TRBD2 matching 7 bases. Germline V gives CDR1 SGHRS, CDR2 YFSETQ. The CDR3 consists of 15 residues. Trimming took 0 bases from V and 2 from J; bases not matched to a gene: 3. The CDR3 sequence: CASSLGLALTDTQYF. In DNA form, the CDR3 reads TGCGCCAGCAGCTTGGGACTAGCCCTCACAGATACGCAGTATTTT.

There are many counts of this clonotype. The chain is built from TRBV6-2 or TRBV6-3 and TRBJ2-3, with 11 bases aligning to TRBD2. The germline V gene has CDR1 MNHEY and CDR2 SVGEGT. J was trimmed by 6 bases and V by 4 bases; bases with no gene match: 12. The CDR3 is 17 amino acids. Written as DNA, the CDR3 is TGTGCCAGCAGTTGGGGCCGGACTAGCGGGCCAGACGATACGCAGTATTTT. Translation gives CASSWGRTSGPDDTQYF.

To note about this clonotype: A read error is possible here, since a much larger clone lies one base away. The genes are TRBV20-1 and TRBJ2-4; tentative D call: TRBD2 (6 bases). Germline V gene sequence: CDR1 DFQATT, CDR2 SNEGSKA (reference sequence). CDR3 length equals 12 residues. This CDR3 is CIGKTSSSIQYF. CDR3 bases: TGCATTGGCAAGACTAGTAGTAGCATTCAGTACTTC.

The chain combines TRBV6-5 with TRBJ2-1; perhaps TRBD2 as D (7 bases). There are 14 residues in the CDR3. With 3 bases removed from V and 9 bases from J, the gap between germline ends came to 15 bases. Germline CDR1 reads MNHEY; CDR2 reads SVGAGI. CDR3 in amino acids: CASSYRGRGGEQFF. The CDR3 DNA reads as TGTGCCAGCAGTTATCGAGGGAGGGGGGGTGAGCAGTTCTTC.

This clonotype showed up many times. The V gene is TRBV28, the J gene TRBJ1-5, with a weak D call TRBD1 (6 bases). CDR1 is MDHEN, CDR2 SYDVKM, per germline. V lost 3 bases and J lost 6, with 21 bases in between. This CDR3 is 17 amino acids long. Written as DNA, the CDR3 is TGTGCCAGCAGTTTTTCGGGCCCGAGCAGGGGCGGTCAGCCCCAGCATTTT. Its protein product is CASSFSGPSRGGQPQHF. Full variable domain (missing parts from reference TRBV28 and TRBJ1-5): DVKVTQSSRYLVKRTGEKVFLECVQDMDHENMFWYRQDPGLGLRLIYFSYDVKMKEKGDIPEGYSVSREKKERFSLILESASTNQTSMYLCASSFSGPSRGGQPQHFGDGTRLSIL.

This clonotype has just a few counts. The rearrangement uses TRBV29-1 and TRBJ2-5, with D maybe TRBD1 (6 bases). The germline V gene encodes CDR1 SQVTM and CDR2 ANQGSEA. The CDR3 runs to 13 residues. With 7 bases removed from V and 2 bases from J, the gap between germline ends came to 14 bases. The CDR3 DNA sequence: TGCAGCGGAAGGACAGTTTATCAAGAGACCCAGTACTTC. This translates into CSGRTVYQETQYF.

V is TRBV19 and J is TRBJ2-7; 11 nucleotides align to TRBD1. CDR3 size: 15 residues. V was clipped by 5 bases and J by 5 bases; unmatched bases: 8. Germline V lookup: CDR1 LNHDA, CDR2 SQIVND (reference sequence). The CDR3 region has the DNA TGTGCCAGTAGTGTCCACCGGGACAGGGGGGACGAGCAGTACTTC. Its protein product is CASSVHRDRGDEQYF.

Concerning this clonotype: With a much larger clone just one base away, this may be a read error. The V gene is TRBV3-1, the J gene TRBJ1-1; D is undetermined. CDR3 length: 15 residues. CDR1 is LGHDT and CDR2 is YNNKEL in the germline V gene (reference sequence). CDR3 residues: CASNQEVLMNTETFF. The DNA of the CDR3 is TGTGCCAGCAACCAAGAGGTCCTCATGAACACTGAAACTTTCTTT.

This clonotype was observed at least ten times. This chain joins TRBV7-2 and TRBJ2-2, with D unclear. This CDR3 comprises 15 residues. From germline, CDR1 is SGHTA and CDR2 FQGNSA. V was trimmed by 1 base and J by 5 bases, leaving 11 bases between them. CDR3 sequence reads: CASSLGEVGTGELFF. The CDR3 DNA is TGTGCCAGCAGCTTAGGGGAAGTGGGGACCGGGGAGCTGTTTTTT.

The table lists this clonotype with many counts. V is TRBV6-4 and J is TRBJ2-3, with 7 bases that match TRBD1. Germline assignment: CDR1 MRHNA and CDR2 SNTAGT. The CDR3 extends over 13 amino acids. The trim removed 3 bases at V and 9 bases at J, leaving 6 bases unmatched. CDR3 nucleotide sequence: TGTGCCAGCAGTGATAGCCCACAGGGGACGCAGTATTTT. The encoded protein is CASSDSPQGTQYF.

Many counts were recorded for this clonotype. The rearrangement uses TRBV7-2 and TRBJ2-1; 10 bases are shared with TRBD1. V lost 1 base, J lost 8 bases, and 2 bases stayed unmatched. Germline V gene sequence: CDR1 SGHTA, CDR2 FQGNSA. The CDR3 has 14 residues. The chain's CDR3 is CASSLGQGADEQFF. The CDR3 DNA follows: TGTGCCAGCAGCTTAGGACAGGGGGCAGATGAGCAGTTCTTC.

This clonotype appeared many times. CDR3 coding DNA: TGCGCCAGCAGCTTGGCCGTGGGGGGGCGAGAGACCCAGTACTTC. It translates to CASSLAVGGRETQYF. The chain carries TRBV5-1 and TRBJ2-5; tentative D call: TRBD2 (7 bases). Trimming shortened V by 0 bases and J by 4 bases, and 13 bases separated the two germline ends. CDR1 SGHRS and CDR2 YFSETQ come from the germline V gene. The CDR3 is 15 amino acids.

At least ten counts were recorded for this clonotype. The chain combines TRBV20-1 with TRBJ1-6, with D tentatively TRBD1 (5 bases). Germline CDR1 and CDR2: DFQATT and SNEGSKA (reference sequence). V shed 3 bases and J shed 8 bases, with 14 bases lying between them. The CDR3 consists of 14 residues. The CDR3 nucleotides read TGCAGTGCTAGCCCCAGGGCCCGGGATTCACCCCTCCACTTT. Protein: CSASPRARDSPLHF.

This clonotype was observed many times. V gene TRBV20-1 combines with J gene TRBJ2-5; D uncertain. V was shortened by 4 bases and J by 5 bases, with 26 bases between the two germline ends. CDR3 length: 17 residues. In germline, CDR1 is DFQATT, CDR2 SNEGSKA (reference sequence). Here the CDR3 DNA reads TGCAGTGCTAATCAAGGTTGGCTTAGAAAATCGTCTGAGACCCAGTACTTC. Amino acids: CSANQGWLRKSSETQYF.

The sample holds many counts of this clonotype. The gene calls are TRBV28 and TRBJ2-3, with TRBD2 identical over 9 bases. There are 16 residues in the CDR3. J gave up 2 bases and V 3 bases, and 6 bases lay outside the gene matches. Looked up from germline, CDR1 is MDHEN and CDR2 is SYDVKM. The CDR3 DNA reads TGTGCCAGCAGTTTTGAGCGGGGGGTTCTCACAGATACGCAGTATTTT. Translated, it gives CASSFERGVLTDTQYF.

Many counts were recorded for this clonotype. The chain carries TRBV6-6 and TRBJ2-1; 9 bases map to TRBD1. The ends lost 5 bases at V and 6 bases at J; junction bases unmatched: 2. This CDR3 is built from 13 residues. CDR1 is MNHNY and CDR2 is SVGAGI in the germline V gene (reference sequence). CDR3 DNA sequence: TGTGCCAGCAGTCCGACAGGGGGCAATGAGCAGTTCTTC. Protein: CASSPTGGNEQFF.

The table lists this clonotype with many counts. The V and J genes are TRBV7-8 and TRBJ2-5, with D perhaps TRBD2 (5 bases). Trimming stripped 4 bases from V and 1 base from J, with 22 bases between. The germline V gene encodes CDR1 SGHVS and CDR2 FQNEAQ. The CDR3 runs 18 residues. The CDR3 region is CASSSLDPFTFLQETQYF. In nucleotides, the CDR3 is TGTGCCAGCAGCTCACTAGACCCTTTTACATTCCTCCAAGAGACCCAGTACTTC.

This clonotype has only a few counts. This chain connects TRBV5-1 to TRBJ2-7; TRBD1 is a possible D gene (5 bases). The ends were cut back, 4 bases at V and 2 bases at J, with 10 bases in the middle. The CDR3 contains 13 residues. Germline lookup yields CDR1 SGHRS and CDR2 YFSETQ. DNA of the CDR3: TGCGCCAGCAGCGTCGACAGTACCTACGAGCAGTACTTC. Amino acids: CASSVDSTYEQYF.

This clonotype was counted between two and nine times. V and J are TRBV7-6 and TRBJ2-3; 10 nucleotides match TRBD2. CDR1 is SGHVS, CDR2 FNYEAQ, per germline. The V and J ends lost 0 bases and 0 bases, in that order; junction bases with no gene match: 9. This CDR3 region has 19 residues. CDR3 nucleotides: TGTGCCAGCAGCTTAGCGATTAGCGGGGGGCATTCTAGCACAGATACGCAGTATTTT. Residues: CASSLAISGGHSSTDTQYF.

This clonotype has more than one count but fewer than ten. The V gene is TRBV11-2, the J gene TRBJ2-2, with TRBD1 identical over 7 bases. Germline CDR1 reads SGHAT; CDR2 reads FQNNGV. The CDR3 is made up of 16 amino acids. J gave up 1 base and V 6 bases, and 8 bases lay outside the gene matches. The CDR3 loop reads CASRFPGGRNTGELFF. The CDR3 coding sequence is TGTGCCAGCAGATTCCCAGGGGGTAGGAACACCGGGGAGCTGTTTTTT. Complete variable domain (other parts from reference TRBV11-2 and TRBJ2-2): EAGVAQSPRYKIIEKRQSVAFWCNPISGHATLYWYQQILGQGPKLLIQFQNNGVVDDSQLPKDRFSAERLKGVDSTLKIQPAKLEDSAVYLCASRFPGGRNTGELFFGEGSRLTVL.

This clonotype was observed many times. The rearrangement links TRBV5-6 to TRBJ1-6, with 7 bases lining up with TRBD1. CDR1 and CDR2 from the germline V gene are SGHDT and YYEEEE. Trimming took 3 bases from V and 0 from J; bases not matched to a gene: 6. The CDR3 is 17 residues long. The CDR3 region has the DNA TGTGCCAGCAGCTGGGAGGGGGCCAGCTCCTATAATTCACCCCTCCACTTT. Translating it yields CASSWEGASSYNSPLHF.

By sample fraction, this clonotype is medium-sized. The chain carries TRBV5-1 and TRBJ2-1; D gene uncertain. V was cut by 7 bases and J by 3 bases, with 17 bases left in between. This CDR3 contains 15 residues. Germline values: CDR1 SGHRS, CDR2 YFSETQ. Here the CDR3 DNA reads TGCGCCAGCCCCCCATCCGCGGCTATCTACAATGAGCAGTTCTTC. As protein: CASPPSAAIYNEQFF.

This clonotype occurred many times. The rearrangement joins TRBV4-3 to TRBJ2-3; D uncertain. Per germline, CDR1 LGHNA and CDR2 YSLEER. The V end lost 5 bases, the J end lost 1 base, and 7 bases lay between the germline ends. The CDR3 contains 13 residues. DNA for the CDR3: TGCGCCAGCAGCTCAGGCCGCACAGATACGCAGTATTTT. It yields the protein CASSSGRTDTQYF.

The chain links TRBV10-1 to TRBJ2-3, with TRBD2 matching 8 bases. Germline CDR1 WNHNN, CDR2 SYGVQD (reference sequence). This CDR3 region has 17 residues. V was pared by 3 bases and J by 6 bases, with 14 bases of the junction left unmatched. CDR3 bases: TGCGCCAGCAGTGACCTTTCCAGCGGGGGAGCCCTGGATACGCAGTATTTT. This gives the protein CASSDLSSGGALDTQYF.

The table lists this clonotype with many counts. This chain links TRBV3-1 with TRBJ2-7; perhaps TRBD2 as D (7 bases). Germline CDR1 and CDR2: LGHDT and YNNKEL (reference sequence). Between the trimmed V and J ends, which lost 1 base and 1 base, there was a span of 17 bases. This CDR3 comprises 17 residues. CDR3 residues: CASSQVAGGGPSYEQYF. CDR3 nucleotide sequence: TGTGCCAGCAGCCAAGTTGCGGGCGGGGGCCCATCCTACGAGCAGTACTTC.

The chain has TRBV6-5 and TRBJ1-1, with TRBD1 matching 9 bases. Unmatched junction bases numbered 5, after V lost 7 bases and J lost 2 bases. The CDR3 sequence is 14 residues long. Per the germline V gene, CDR1 is MNHEY and CDR2 is SVGAGI. CDR3 nucleotides: TGTGCCAGCAAAGTACAGGGGGCCAACACTGAAGCTTTCTTT. Translating gives CASKVQGANTEAFF.

This chain uses TRBV6-2 or TRBV6-3 with TRBJ1-6; 7 bases are shared with TRBD1. With 4 bases clipped from V and 0 bases from J, the junction kept 3 bases outside the gene matches. Germline V gene lookup returns CDR1 MNHEY and CDR2 SVGEGT. This CDR3 is built from 16 residues. CDR3 region: CASSWGTVSYNSPLHF. The CDR3 DNA is TGTGCCAGCAGTTGGGGGACAGTCTCCTATAATTCACCCCTCCACTTT.